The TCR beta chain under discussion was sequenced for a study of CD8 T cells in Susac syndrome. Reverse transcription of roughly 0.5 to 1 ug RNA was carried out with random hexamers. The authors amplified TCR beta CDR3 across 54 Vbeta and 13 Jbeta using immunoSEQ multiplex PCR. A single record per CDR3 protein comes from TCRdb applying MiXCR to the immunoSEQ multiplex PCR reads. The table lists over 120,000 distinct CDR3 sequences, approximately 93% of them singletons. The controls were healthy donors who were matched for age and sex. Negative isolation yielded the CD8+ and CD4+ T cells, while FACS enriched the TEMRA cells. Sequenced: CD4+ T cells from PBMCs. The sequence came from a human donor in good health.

CDR3: CASIQGTGGEEKLFF. The CDR3 bases are TGTGCCAGCATCCAAGGGACAGGGGGCGAAGAAAAACTGTTTTTT. The chain is built from TRBV6-2 or TRBV6-3 and TRBJ1-4, with TRBD1 matching over 12 bases. The CDR3 loop spans 15 amino acids. Germline V gives CDR1 MNHEY, CDR2 SVGEGT. J lost 8 bases, V lost 7 bases, and 8 bases had no gene match.